A single sample gave rise to the 23 T cell receptor beta chains below, sequenced in a study of T cell responses to AZD1222 COVID-19 vaccine. Assay used: immunoSEQ multiplex PCR; TCRdb lists only in-frame clones, some missing. In the table there are 200,000 to 300,000 clones, approximately 93% of which are singletons. This specimen consisted of peripheral blood, obtained on day 0 of AZD1222 vaccination. These receptors originate from an adult in good health.

The gene calls are TRBV27 and TRBJ2-1; D gene ambiguous. Germline CDR1 is MNHEY and CDR2 is SMNVEV (reference sequence). V shed 3 bases and J shed 7 bases, with 13 bases lying between them. CDR3 length: 14 amino acids. The chain's CDR3 is CASSFDGPANEQFF. CDR3 bases: TGTGCCAGCAGTTTCGACGGACCCGCAAATGAGCAGTTCTTC.

J is TRBJ1-1 and V is TRBV4-2, with D hard to call. The ends were cut back, 3 bases at V and 3 bases at J, with 11 bases in the middle. Germline V CDR1 and CDR2: LGHNA, YNFKEQ. This CDR3 contains 14 residues. CDR3 DNA: TGTGCCAGCAGCCAGGTCCGGGCCGACACTGAAGCTTTCTTT. Its translation: CASSQVRADTEAFF.

The V and J genes are TRBV28 and TRBJ2-7, with D tentatively TRBD2 (6 bases). Trimming removed 6 bases from V and 4 bases from J, with 13 bases in between. Per germline, CDR1 MDHEN and CDR2 SYDVKM. This CDR3 region has 13 residues. CDR3: CASSGGPRYEQYF. The CDR3 region has the DNA TGTGCCAGCAGCGGGGGACCTAGGTACGAGCAGTACTTC.

V usage is TRBV10-1 and J usage is TRBJ2-1; D remains ambiguous. Trimming took off 3 bases at V and 8 bases at J, with 11 bases between the two ends. The CDR3 spans 13 residues. Per germline, CDR1 WNHNN and CDR2 SYGVQD (reference sequence). The CDR3 DNA reads TGCGCCAGCAGTGAACTGCTTTGGGATGAGCAGTTCTTC. Residues: CASSELLWDEQFF.

This chain connects TRBV5-1 to TRBJ1-1, with D maybe TRBD1 (5 bases). The germline V gene has CDR1 SGHRS and CDR2 YFSETQ. With 4 bases removed from V and 2 bases from J, the gap between germline ends came to 9 bases. The CDR3 runs 13 residues. CDR3: CASSRDQNTEAFF. CDR3 sequence (DNA): TGCGCCAGCAGCCGGGACCAAAACACTGAAGCTTTCTTT.

The rearrangement links TRBV28 to TRBJ1-6; TRBD1 matches at 7 bases. The CDR3 consists of 16 residues. Per the germline V gene, CDR1 is MDHEN and CDR2 is SYDVKM. V was clipped by 1 base and J by 9 bases; unmatched bases: 9. This CDR3 reads CASSLFVGTEGSPLHF. The CDR3 DNA reads as TGTGCCAGCAGTTTATTCGTTGGGACAGAAGGTTCACCCCTCCACTTT. Filled out from reference TRBV28 and TRBJ1-6, the complete variable domain reads DVKVTQSSRYLVKRTGEKVFLECVQDMDHENMFWYRQDPGLGLRLIYFSYDVKMKEKGDIPEGYSVSREKKERFSLILESASTNQTSMYLCASSLFVGTEGSPLHFGNGTRLTVT.

J is TRBJ2-7 and V is TRBV6-5; weak D call: TRBD1 (5 bases). Germline V lookup: CDR1 MNHEY, CDR2 SVGAGI. V shed 6 bases and J shed 0 bases, with 12 bases lying between them. There are 14 residues in the CDR3. The DNA of the CDR3 is TGTGCCAGCAGCCCAGGGTCCTACTCCTACGAGCAGTACTTC. This sequence encodes CASSPGSYSYEQYF.

This chain connects TRBV5-4 to TRBJ1-1, with D unclear. Germline V gene sequence: CDR1 SGHNT, CDR2 YYREEE (reference sequence). The CDR3 length is 14 residues. V was trimmed by 1 base and J by 1 base, leaving 8 bases between them. The chain's CDR3 is CASSLLTSNTEAFF. CDR3 nucleotide sequence: TGTGCCAGCAGCTTGCTGACATCGAACACTGAAGCTTTCTTT.

This CDR3 reads CASSSGVTDTQYF. The CDR3 DNA is TGTGCCAGCAGTTCGGGAGTAACAGATACGCAGTATTTT. The V gene is TRBV12-3 or TRBV12-4, the J gene TRBJ2-3, with D possibly being TRBD2 (6 bases). The CDR3 totals 13 residues. Trimming shortened V by 4 bases and J by 3 bases, and 8 bases separated the two germline ends.

This rearrangement joins TRBV9 to TRBJ1-2; the D gene is possibly TRBD1 (5 bases). Trimming took 4 bases from V and 4 from J, leaving 8 bases between them. CDR3 size: 12 residues. Germline V gene sequence: CDR1 SGDLS, CDR2 YYNGEE. This CDR3 reads CASSSGLYGYTF. The CDR3 region has the DNA TGTGCCAGCAGCTCAGGGCTCTATGGCTACACCTTC.

This sequence joins TRBV27 and TRBJ2-3; 8 bases line up with TRBD2. Germline CDR1 MNHEY, CDR2 SMNVEV (reference sequence). The CDR3 has 15 residues. V lost 3 bases to trimming and J lost 6 bases; unmatched junction nucleotides: 8. The CDR3 is CASSFIAGPSDTQYF. DNA of the CDR3: TGTGCCAGCAGTTTTATAGCGGGGCCTTCGGATACGCAGTATTTT.

The V and J genes are TRBV28 and TRBJ1-3; TRBD1 agrees at 7 bases. The CDR3 is 15 amino acids. From germline, CDR1 is MDHEN and CDR2 SYDVKM. Germline trimming cut 2 bases from V and 3 bases from J; bases unmatched to any gene: 4. This CDR3 reads CASSLTGAGGNTIYF. The CDR3, as DNA: TGTGCCAGCAGTTTAACAGGGGCGGGTGGAAACACCATATATTTT.

The V call is TRBV6-6, the J call TRBJ2-2; maybe TRBD2 (6 bases). V lost 4 bases and J lost 0, with 6 bases in between. The CDR3 runs to 14 residues. Germline loops: CDR1 MNHNY, CDR2 SVGAGI (reference sequence). CDR3 sequence (DNA): TGTGCCAGCAGTTGGGAGGCGAACACCGGGGAGCTGTTTTTT. Translation: CASSWEANTGELFF.

This chain links TRBV9 with TRBJ1-6; TRBD1 aligns across 7 bases. Looked up from germline, CDR1 is SGDLS and CDR2 is YYNGEE. With V trimmed by 0 bases and J by 7 bases, 4 bases remained unmatched. The CDR3 covers 15 residues. The CDR3 DNA sequence: TGTGCCAGCAGCGTAGCACAGGGGCGGAATTCACCCCTCCACTTT. It yields the protein CASSVAQGRNSPLHF.

The chain joins TRBV19 to TRBJ1-1, with a weak D call TRBD1 (5 bases). The V and J ends lost 3 bases and 1 base respectively, with 9 bases between them. The CDR3 extends over 14 amino acids. The germline V gene has CDR1 LNHDA and CDR2 SQIVND (reference sequence). This chain's CDR3 is CASSMWTPNTEAFF. As DNA, the CDR3 is TGTGCCAGTAGTATGTGGACACCGAACACTGAAGCTTTCTTT.

The chain couples TRBV24-1 to TRBJ2-7, with D possibly being TRBD1 or TRBD2 (5 bases each). CDR1 KGHDR and CDR2 SFDVKD come from the germline V gene. The ends were cut back, 5 bases at V and 1 base at J, with 17 bases in the middle. The CDR3 covers 16 residues. Here the CDR3 DNA reads TGTGCCACCAGTGCCTCACCGGGGCAGGGTTCCTACGAGCAGTACTTC. Protein product: CATSASPGQGSYEQYF.

The chain couples TRBV11-1 to TRBJ2-1, with D possibly TRBD1 on 6 matching bases. The CDR3 spans 18 residues. Trimming took 0 bases from V and 5 from J, leaving 20 bases between them. CDR1 SGHAT and CDR2 FQDESV come from the germline V gene (reference sequence). CDR3 region: CASSLAGGSATPNNEQFF. In DNA, the CDR3 is TGTGCCAGCAGCTTAGCAGGGGGATCAGCAACCCCCAACAATGAGCAGTTCTTC.

This clone is a singleton in its sample. The chain carries TRBV7-2 and TRBJ2-2; D may correspond to TRBD1 or TRBD2 (5 bases each). V lost 5 bases to trimming and J lost 9 bases, with 19 bases between them. Germline CDR1 reads SGHTA; CDR2 reads FQGNSA. The CDR3 runs 15 residues. CDR3: CASSQNLGAARELFF. Written as DNA, the CDR3 is TGTGCCAGCAGCCAAAATCTCGGGGCGGCGAGGGAGCTGTTTTTT.

The chain employs TRBV5-1 and TRBJ2-1, with 12 bases aligning to TRBD2. Germline V gives CDR1 SGHRS, CDR2 YFSETQ. The CDR3 consists of 19 residues. The V gene end was trimmed by 3 bases and the J gene end by 8 bases; junction bases not matched to a gene: 18. As DNA, the CDR3 is TGCGCCAGCAGCTCTCCACTGACTGGGTCTAGCGGGGGGGCATATGAGCAGTTCTTC. It translates to CASSSPLTGSSGGAYEQFF. Full variable domain (remainder filled in from reference TRBV5-1 and TRBJ2-1): KAGVTQTPRYLIKTRGQQVTLSCSPISGHRSVSWYQQTPGQGLQFLFEYFSETQRNKGNFPGRFSGRQFSNSRSEMNVSTLELGDSALYLCASSSPLTGSSGGAYEQFFGPGTRLTVL.

The rearrangement links TRBV7-8 to TRBJ1-6; D perhaps matches TRBD1 (6 bases). Germline V gene data show CDR1 as SGHVS and CDR2 as FQNEAQ. V was clipped by 4 bases and J by 5 bases, with 9 bases between them. The CDR3 consists of 14 residues. This chain's CDR3 is CASSSGGNNSPLHF. The CDR3 DNA follows: TGTGCCAGCAGCTCCGGGGGCAATAATTCACCCCTCCACTTT. Supplemented by reference TRBV7-8 and TRBJ1-6, the full variable domain reads GAGVSQSPRYKVAKRGQDVALRCDPISGHVSLFWYQQALGQGPEFLTYFQNEAQLDKSGLPSDRFFAERPEGSVSTLKIQRTQQEDSAVYLCASSSGGNNSPLHFGNGTRLTVT.

The genes are TRBV4-3 and TRBJ1-6; 8 bases align to TRBD1. J gave up 9 bases and V 4 bases, and 5 bases lay outside the gene matches. Looked up from germline, CDR1 is LGHNA and CDR2 is YSLEER. The CDR3 covers 14 residues. The CDR3 DNA reads TGCGCCAGCAGCCCAAACAGGGGGATTTCACCCCTCCACTTT. Protein: CASSPNRGISPLHF.

The genes are TRBV11-2 and TRBJ2-2; a weak D match, TRBD2 (6 bases). Trimming stripped 8 bases from V and 4 bases from J, with 14 bases between. Germline-derived CDR1 and CDR2 are SGHAT and FQNNGV. The CDR3 spans 14 residues. This CDR3 reads CASSLLGGTGELFF. The CDR3 bases are TGTGCCAGCTCCCTTTTGGGGGGCACCGGGGAGCTGTTTTTT.

J is TRBJ1-5 and V is TRBV4-1, with D hard to call. The CDR3 is made up of 20 amino acids. V gave up 0 bases and J gave up 4 bases, with 25 bases separating them. The germline CDR1 and CDR2 sequences are MGHRA and YSYEKL. The CDR3 region has the DNA TGCGCCAGCAGCCAAGATATCCATCCACCCTGGAGGGAGGGAAATCAGCCCCAGCATTTT. Its protein product is CASSQDIHPPWREGNQPQHF.